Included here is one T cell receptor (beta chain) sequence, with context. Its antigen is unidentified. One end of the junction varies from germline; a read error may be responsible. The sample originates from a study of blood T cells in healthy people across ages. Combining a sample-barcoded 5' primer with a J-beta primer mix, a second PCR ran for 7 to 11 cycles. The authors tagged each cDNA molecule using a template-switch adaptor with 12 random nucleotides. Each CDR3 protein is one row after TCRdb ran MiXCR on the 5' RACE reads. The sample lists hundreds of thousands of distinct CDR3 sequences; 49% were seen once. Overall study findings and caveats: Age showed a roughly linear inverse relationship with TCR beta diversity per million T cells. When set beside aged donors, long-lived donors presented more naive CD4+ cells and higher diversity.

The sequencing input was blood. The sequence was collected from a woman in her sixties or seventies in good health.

The CDR3 DNA reads as TGTGCCAGCAGCTCCCCCTCCTACGAGCAGTGCTTC. Translating it yields CASSSPSYEQCF. The chain recombines TRBV28 with TRBJ2-5; D ambiguous. The CDR3 spans 12 residues. Germline V CDR1 and CDR2: MDHEN, SYDVKM.